Presented here are 29 T cell receptor beta chains from one specimen sequenced in a study of shared clonotypes between healthy human individuals (dated by TCRdb to between 2020 and 2021). CD8 naive samples were obtained by positive selection for CCR7 among CD45RO-negative cells, yielding a CD45RA+CCR7+ population from which TemRA cells were excluded. Libraries were constructed by the immunoSEQ multiplex PCR assay. As stored in TCRdb, this immuneACCESS dataset retains in-frame rearrangements with V and J assigned. A fraction of the clones does not appear; measured against another copy, unresolved V genes explain less than half of the discrepancy, and the remainder lacks a known reason. The sample table shows about 2.1 million clones, and under 95% are seen once. The ten largest clones take up 1.7% of the sample. Sequenced: naive CD8+ T cells from PBMCs. In light of the paper, this sample's cell subset or site label describes: CD45RA+CCR7+. Receptor source: a man aged 18 to 35 in good health. Some clones in this sample may be carry-over from other donors' samples.

V gene TRBV19 combines with J gene TRBJ2-7, with D maybe TRBD2 (5 bases). The CDR3 runs 14 residues. V shed 7 bases and J shed 3 bases, with 16 bases lying between them. From germline, CDR1 is LNHDA and CDR2 SQIVND (reference sequence). This chain's CDR3 is CASKPGVGRYEQYF. CDR3 sequence (DNA): TGTGCCAGTAAGCCCGGGGTAGGGCGCTACGAGCAGTACTTC.

This sequence joins TRBV7-9 and TRBJ2-4; TRBD1 aligns across 10 bases. The V and J ends lost 4 bases and 7 bases, in that order; junction bases with no gene match: 19. This CDR3 spans 19 amino acids. CDR1 and CDR2 (germline): SEHNR, FQNEAQ (reference sequence). The CDR3 protein is CASSSPGQGHLLTGNIQYF. The CDR3 DNA is TGTGCCAGCAGCTCCCCGGGACAGGGGCACCTATTAACTGGGAACATTCAGTACTTC. Filled out from reference TRBV7-9 and TRBJ2-4, the complete variable domain reads DTGVSQNPRHKITKRGQNVTFRCDPISEHNRLYWYRQTLGQGPEFLTYFQNEAQLEKSRLLSDRFSAERPKGSFSTLEIQRTEQGDSAMYLCASSSPGQGHLLTGNIQYFGAGTRLSVL.

This rearrangement joins TRBV6-1 to TRBJ1-4; D not resolved. Germline V gene data show CDR1 as MNHNS and CDR2 as SASEGT. Trimming took 3 bases from V and 7 from J, leaving 12 bases between them. The CDR3 extends over 14 amino acids. The CDR3 here is CASSDWAALEKLFF. CDR3 DNA: TGTGCCAGCAGTGATTGGGCAGCCCTTGAAAAACTGTTTTTT.

This sequence joins TRBV6-5 and TRBJ2-1; D uncertain. The CDR3 has 12 amino acids. V dropped 8 bases and J dropped 5 bases, with 10 bases sitting between them. Per germline, CDR1 MNHEY and CDR2 SVGAGI. The CDR3 DNA is TGTGCCAGCGGCCTGAGGAACAATGAGCAGTTCTTC. Residues: CASGLRNNEQFF.

The chain recombines TRBV9 with TRBJ2-7; a possible D gene is TRBD1 (6 bases). V shed 4 bases and J shed 3 bases, with 17 bases lying between them. CDR3 length: 15 amino acids. Germline-derived CDR1 and CDR2 are SGDLS and YYNGEE. The CDR3 DNA reads TGTGCCAGCAGCTCTTCGACCGGGACAAACTACGAGCAGTACTTC. Protein: CASSSSTGTNYEQYF.

The chain recombines TRBV10-1 with TRBJ2-1, with 12 bases identical to TRBD2. Trimming took 0 bases from V and 1 from J; bases not matched to a gene: 7. The CDR3 is 19 amino acids. Germline V gene sequence: CDR1 WNHNN, CDR2 SYGVQD (reference sequence). The chain's CDR3 is CASSESSLAGGPSYNEQFF. CDR3 DNA: TGCGCCAGCAGTGAGTCGAGTCTAGCGGGAGGGCCGTCCTACAATGAGCAGTTCTTC.

The genes are TRBV28 and TRBJ2-3; D might be TRBD2 (5 bases). The germline V gene has CDR1 MDHEN and CDR2 SYDVKM. The V gene lost 5 bases and the J gene lost 6 bases, with 12 bases spanning the gap. This CDR3 region has 13 residues. CDR3 loop: CASSAGENDTQYF. CDR3 bases: TGTGCCAGCAGTGCCGGGGAGAACGATACGCAGTATTTT.

The chain employs TRBV5-6 and TRBJ1-1; TRBD1 agrees at 12 bases. The germline V gene has CDR1 SGHDT and CDR2 YYEEEE. Germline trimming cut 2 bases from V and 10 bases from J; bases unmatched to any gene: 6. This CDR3 region has 14 residues. CDR3 coding DNA: TGTGCCAGCAGCTTAAAAGGGACAGGGGGCTCAGCTTTCTTT. Protein sequence: CASSLKGTGGSAFF.

The chain links TRBV9 to TRBJ2-3, with D maybe TRBD2 (5 bases). The ends were cut back, 1 base at V and 2 bases at J, with 11 bases in the middle. This CDR3 has 15 amino acids. Germline CDR1 is SGDLS and CDR2 is YYNGEE. The chain's CDR3 is CASSVLTGTTDTQYF. As DNA, the CDR3 is TGTGCCAGCAGCGTACTAACGGGAACCACAGATACGCAGTATTTT.

V and J are TRBV6-5 and TRBJ2-1, with 7 bases fitting TRBD2. The CDR3 has 15 residues. Germline assignment: CDR1 MNHEY and CDR2 SVGAGI. J gave up 2 bases and V 7 bases, and 8 bases lay outside the gene matches. This CDR3 reads CASKVRGSPYNEQFF. CDR3 sequence (DNA): TGTGCCAGCAAGGTACGCGGGAGCCCCTACAATGAGCAGTTCTTC.

The chain recombines TRBV4-1 with TRBJ2-7, with 14 bases that match TRBD2. Germline V gene data show CDR1 as MGHRA and CDR2 as YSYEKL. The CDR3 consists of 19 residues. Germline trimming cut 4 bases from V and 4 bases from J; bases unmatched to any gene: 15. The CDR3 DNA reads TGCGCCAGCAGCCCCGAAAGGACTAGCGGGAGGCCTACCTCATACGAGCAGTACTTC. Protein product: CASSPERTSGRPTSYEQYF.

The V and J genes are TRBV28 and TRBJ1-2, with a possible D match to TRBD1 (6 bases). This CDR3 spans 14 amino acids. Germline-derived CDR1 and CDR2 are MDHEN and SYDVKM. V shed 5 bases and J shed 0 bases, with 10 bases lying between them. The CDR3 loop reads CASSRGWANYGYTF. Here the CDR3 DNA reads TGTGCCAGCAGTAGGGGGTGGGCTAACTATGGCTACACCTTC.

The chain joins TRBV30 to TRBJ1-1; D not certain. The CDR3 runs 11 residues. V shed 0 bases and J shed 13 bases, with 12 bases lying between them. Germline CDR1 GTSNPN, CDR2 SVGIG (reference sequence). This CDR3 is CAWSVLLWVFF. CDR3 nucleotides: TGTGCCTGGAGTGTACTTTTGTGGGTTTTCTTT.

This chain joins TRBV11-2 and TRBJ2-7; 9 bases agree with TRBD2. CDR3 length: 16 residues. The germline V gene has CDR1 SGHAT and CDR2 FQNNGV. The V and J ends lost 5 bases and 3 bases, in that order; junction bases with no gene match: 11. The CDR3 loop reads CASSDPGGTSFYEQYF. DNA of the CDR3: TGTGCCAGCAGCGACCCCGGTGGGACTAGCTTCTACGAGCAGTACTTC.

The chain is built from TRBV5-4 and TRBJ2-1; the match to TRBD2 covers 8 bases. Trimming cost V 5 bases and J 4 bases; bases outside gene matches: 14. Germline V gene sequence: CDR1 SGHNT, CDR2 YYREEE (reference sequence). CDR3 length equals 17 residues. CDR3 sequence reads: CASRTNPGTRDYNEQFF. DNA of the CDR3: TGTGCCAGCAGAACTAACCCCGGGACTAGAGATTACAATGAGCAGTTCTTC.

Regarding this clone: Other DNA sequences in the same sample also yield this CDR3. J is TRBJ2-5 and V is TRBV30, with D hard to call. The V end lost 3 bases, the J end lost 5 bases, and 10 bases lay between the germline ends. This CDR3 comprises 12 residues. Germline V lookup: CDR1 GTSNPN, CDR2 SVGIG (reference sequence). The CDR3 nucleotides are TGTGCCTGGAGCTGGGGTGGGGAGACCCAGTACTTC. Encoded protein: CAWSWGGETQYF.

CDR3 nucleotide sequence: TGTGCCAGCAGCTCCCCCCGGGACAGACTCTCACAAGAGACCCAGTACTTC. Amino acids: CASSSPRDRLSQETQYF. The rearrangement links TRBV7-2 to TRBJ2-5, with TRBD1 matching 7 bases. Germline CDR1 and CDR2: SGHTA and FQGNSA. The CDR3 is 17 amino acids. Trimming cost V 4 bases and J 2 bases; bases outside gene matches: 13.

The chain's CDR3 is CASSLGWSGPSYEQYF. DNA of the CDR3: TGTGCCAGCAGTTTAGGCTGGTCAGGGCCCTCCTACGAGCAGTACTTC. J is TRBJ2-7 and V is TRBV28; D is perhaps TRBD1 (5 bases). V was cut by 2 bases and J by 0 bases, with 14 bases left in between. The CDR3 is 16 amino acids. The V gene's germline CDR1 is MDHEN and CDR2 SYDVKM.

The chain is built from TRBV28 and TRBJ2-7; 7 nucleotides align to TRBD1. Germline V lookup: CDR1 MDHEN, CDR2 SYDVKM. The trim removed 2 bases at V and 6 bases at J, leaving 1 base unmatched. The CDR3 length is 12 residues. CDR3 sequence (DNA): TGTGCCAGCAGTTTAGACAGGGCCGAGCAGTACTTC. Translated: CASSLDRAEQYF.

This rearrangement joins TRBV11-2 to TRBJ2-7, with D perhaps TRBD2 (7 bases). Germline V lookup: CDR1 SGHAT, CDR2 FQNNGV. The CDR3 spans 14 residues. The V gene lost 5 bases and the J gene lost 4 bases, with 15 bases spanning the gap. CDR3 in DNA: TGTGCCAGCAGCGGCAGGGAGGGGGAATACGAGCAGTACTTC. Translation gives CASSGREGEYEQYF.

Notes on this clone: The identical CDR3 is also encoded by other nucleotide sequences in the sample. The rearrangement links TRBV7-3 to TRBJ2-7; no reliable D call. CDR3 length equals 13 residues. The germline V gene encodes CDR1 SGHTA and CDR2 FQGTGA. Trimming left V 1 base short and J 6 bases short, with 10 bases between. The chain's CDR3 is CASSLIARGEQYF. DNA for the CDR3: TGTGCCAGCAGCTTAATCGCCCGAGGCGAGCAGTACTTC.

V gene TRBV6-5 combines with J gene TRBJ2-1; 9 bases match TRBD2. V trimming: 5 bases; J trimming: 9 bases; junction bases outside the gene matches: 8. There are 14 residues in the CDR3. Germline V gives CDR1 MNHEY, CDR2 SVGAGI. Here the CDR3 reads CASSERRAGGEQFF. The CDR3 coding sequence is TGTGCCAGCAGTGAGCGTCGAGCGGGAGGTGAGCAGTTCTTC.

This chain links TRBV27 with TRBJ2-7; TRBD2 agrees at 10 bases. The CDR3 covers 15 residues. The V segment lost 8 bases and the J segment 3 bases; nucleotides outside the gene matches: 10. Germline-derived CDR1 and CDR2 are MNHEY and SMNVEV (reference sequence). The CDR3, as DNA: TGTGCCAGCTGCCCCAGAACTAGCGGGATCTACGAGCAGTACTTC. This sequence encodes CASCPRTSGIYEQYF.

This sequence joins TRBV27 and TRBJ2-7, with 11 bases matching TRBD1. The CDR3 covers 15 residues. CDR1 MNHEY and CDR2 SMNVEV come from the germline V gene (reference sequence). V lost 6 bases and J lost 3; bases outside the gene matches: 7. The DNA for the CDR3 is TGTGCCAGCAGGAATACCGGGACAGGGGGCTACGAGCAGTACTTC. Translation: CASRNTGTGGYEQYF.

The rearrangement uses TRBV25-1 and TRBJ1-1; no clear D. Germline V lookup: CDR1 MGHDK, CDR2 SYGVNS. There are 15 residues in the CDR3. The ends were cut back, 4 bases at V and 5 bases at J, with 17 bases in the middle. For the CDR3, the DNA is TGTGCCAGCAGTGTCCGACAAGACATAGGGACTGAAGCTTTCTTT. Protein sequence: CASSVRQDIGTEAFF. Full variable domain (missing parts from reference TRBV25-1 and TRBJ1-1): EADIYQTPRYLVIGTGKKITLECSQTMGHDKMYWYQQDPGMELHLIHYSYGVNSTEKGDLSSESTVSRIRTEHFPLTLESARPSHTSQYLCASSVRQDIGTEAFFGQGTRLTVV.

The rearrangement links TRBV19 to TRBJ1-4; D ambiguous. CDR3 length equals 13 residues. In germline, CDR1 is LNHDA, CDR2 SQIVND (reference sequence). Trimming removed 7 bases from V and 0 bases from J, with 6 bases in between. This CDR3 is CASTGATNEKLFF. DNA of the CDR3: TGTGCCAGTACGGGAGCAACTAATGAAAAACTGTTTTTT.

The chain has TRBV28 and TRBJ1-2; D remains ambiguous. Trimming cost V 5 bases and J 4 bases, with 11 bases left between them. The V gene's germline CDR1 is MDHEN and CDR2 SYDVKM. The CDR3 sequence is 13 residues long. CDR3 nucleotides: TGTGCCAGCAGTCATCCCCCTGGCTATGGCTACACCTTC. It encodes CASSHPPGYGYTF.

This sequence joins TRBV30 and TRBJ2-5; D possibly corresponds to TRBD1 (5 bases). The CDR3 runs 16 residues. Germline CDR1 is GTSNPN and CDR2 is SVGIG (reference sequence). Trimming cost V 0 bases and J 2 bases, with 16 bases left between them. CDR3 DNA sequence: TGTGCCTGGAGTGTACAAAGGGGCCTACCTCAAGAGACCCAGTACTTC. Its protein product is CAWSVQRGLPQETQYF.

The V call is TRBV7-9, the J call TRBJ1-5; D is undetermined. This CDR3 has 14 amino acids. The V gene's germline CDR1 is SEHNR and CDR2 FQNEAQ (reference sequence). Between the trimmed V and J ends, which lost 1 base and 3 bases, there was a span of 7 bases. The CDR3 region is CASSLVEDNQPQHF. The CDR3 nucleotides are TGTGCCAGCAGCTTAGTCGAGGACAATCAGCCCCAGCATTTT.